A selection of T cell receptor beta chains follows, all from one sample in a study of T cell responses to AZD1222 COVID-19 vaccine. Clones were sequenced by immunoSEQ multiplex PCR, and TCRdb holds only the in-frame ones, with some missing. The sample shows about 120,000 clones, roughly 90% of them seen only once. The sample was peripheral blood, taken on day 0 of AZD1222 vaccination. The receptors derive from an adult in good health. Both conserved end residues are part of each CDR3. Each record gives: CDR3 DNA, CDR3 protein, J gene, CDR3 length, V gene, D gene. The D gene is left open where the match is weak.

cdr3_nt: TGCGCCAGCAGTACCGCCGAGTTAGGACAGGGCGGTGGTGAGCAGTTCTTC; cdr3_aa: CASSTAELGQGGGEQFF; j_call: TRBJ2-1; cdr3_length: 17; v_call: TRBV10-1; d_call: TRBD1
cdr3_nt: TGTGCCAGCAGTCTTTTGACAGGGCGGAGGGAAAAACTGTTTTTT; cdr3_aa: CASSLLTGRREKLFF; j_call: TRBJ1-4; cdr3_length: 15; v_call: TRBV28; d_call: TRBD1
cdr3_nt: TGCGCCAGCAGCCGGACAGGATGGGACAATCAGCCCCAGCATTTT; cdr3_aa: CASSRTGWDNQPQHF; j_call: TRBJ1-5; cdr3_length: 15; v_call: TRBV10-2; d_call: TRBD1
cdr3_nt: TGCGCCAGCACCTTCAGGGGGCACACTGAAGCTTTCTTT; cdr3_aa: CASTFRGHTEAFF; j_call: TRBJ1-1; cdr3_length: 13; v_call: TRBV10-2; d_call: TRBD1
cdr3_nt: TGCAGCGTTGTAATTAAGGGACAGGGGGCTTCCTACGAGCAGTACTTC; cdr3_aa: CSVVIKGQGASYEQYF; j_call: TRBJ2-7; cdr3_length: 16; v_call: TRBV29-1; d_call: TRBD1
cdr3_nt: TGTGCCAGCAGCTTCAGTTGGTCCTACAATGAGCAGTTCTTC; cdr3_aa: CASSFSWSYNEQFF; j_call: TRBJ2-1; cdr3_length: 14; v_call: TRBV7-2; d_call: .
cdr3_nt: TGTGCCAGCAGTTTTGCTGTGGTAAAAACTGAAGCTTTCTTT; cdr3_aa: CASSFAVVKTEAFF; j_call: TRBJ1-1; cdr3_length: 14; v_call: TRBV28; d_call: .
cdr3_nt: TGTGCCAGCACCTCCGGACAGGGTAAAAGCTATGGCTACACCTTC; cdr3_aa: CASTSGQGKSYGYTF; j_call: TRBJ1-2; cdr3_length: 15; v_call: TRBV6-5; d_call: TRBD1
cdr3_nt: TGTGCCAGCAGCTTAGGGGGGTTGTCGAGCTCCTATAATTCACCCCTCCACTTT; cdr3_aa: CASSLGGLSSSYNSPLHF; j_call: TRBJ1-6; cdr3_length: 18; v_call: TRBV7-8; d_call: .
cdr3_nt: TGTGCCAGCAGCCGACGTGGGTCCTACGAGCAGTACTTC; cdr3_aa: CASSRRGSYEQYF; j_call: TRBJ2-7; cdr3_length: 13; v_call: TRBV7-8; d_call: .